The clone carrying this T cell receptor beta chain was observed a handful of times. The antigen is unknown. CD25-based Treg depletion was applied to purified naive CD4+ T cells. Semi-nested PCR with Nested Universal Primer A followed constant-region reverse priming of full-length variable regions. TCRdb independently ran MiXCR on the 5' RACE reads; one entry per CDR3 protein. This table has 45,000 to 60,000 distinct CDR3 sequences, about 24% appearing once. Regarding the study as a whole: Greatest tumor Treg TCR overlap was with tumor naive CD4+ cells. Tumor memory CD4+ T cell TCR gene usage clustered with blood and lymph node memory CD4+ cells and lymph node naive CD4+ cells.

The V gene's germline CDR1 is LNHNV and CDR2 YYDKDF (reference sequence). This CDR3 contains 14 residues. The J segment lost 8 bases and the V segment lost 0 bases, leaving 3 bases of the junction unmatched. Material: tumor-infiltrating naive CD4+ T cells sorted from the breast tumor. Subset described: naive CD4+ T cells, CD4+CD45RA+CD25-. This TCR came from a female donor with breast cancer. The chain carries TRBV15 and TRBJ2-1; 8 bases match TRBD1. The CDR3 here is CATSRENRGDEQFF. The CDR3 bases are TGTGCCACCAGCAGAGAAAACAGGGGGGATGAGCAGTTCTTC.